This T cell receptor (beta chain) was obtained from a study of blood T cells in healthy people across ages. A J-beta primer mix and a sample-barcoded 5' primer were used in a second PCR of about 7 to 12 cycles. In TCRdb, the 5' RACE reads were re-called with MiXCR into one record per CDR3 protein. The table has hundreds of thousands of distinct CDR3 sequences, around 21% seen once. Germline assignment: CDR1 SGHTA and CDR2 FQGNSA. This CDR3 is built from 14 residues. This sequence originates from a man between 65 and 80 years old in good health. Specimen: blood. This chain connects TRBV7-2 to TRBJ2-1; either TRBD1 or TRBD2 may fit D (5 bases each). The J call may be faulty, since TRBJ2-7 better matches the DNA end. The CDR3 nucleotides read TGTGCCAGCAGCTTACAGGGACCGAACTACGAGCAGTACTTC. As protein: CASSLQGPNYEQYF.